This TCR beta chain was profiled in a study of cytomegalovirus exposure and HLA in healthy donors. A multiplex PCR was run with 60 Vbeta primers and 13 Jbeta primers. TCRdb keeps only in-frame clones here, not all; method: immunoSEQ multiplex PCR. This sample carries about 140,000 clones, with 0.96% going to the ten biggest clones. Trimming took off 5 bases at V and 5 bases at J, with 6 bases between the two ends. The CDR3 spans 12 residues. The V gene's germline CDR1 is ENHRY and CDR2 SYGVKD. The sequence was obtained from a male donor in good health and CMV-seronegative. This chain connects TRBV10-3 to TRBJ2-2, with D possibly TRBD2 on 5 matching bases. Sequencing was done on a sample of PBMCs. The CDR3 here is CAISRETGELFF. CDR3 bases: TGTGCCATCAGTAGGGAGACCGGGGAGCTGTTTTTT.